The next 17 T cell receptor beta chains were all read from a single sample in a study of T cells in Graves' hyperthyroidism and ophthalmopathy. There were TCR beta CDR3 regions amplified from RNA transcripts. Using the HTBI primer set, a first-round RT-PCR was run on the TCR CDR3. TCRdb re-analysed the multiplex PCR reads in MiXCR, keeping a single row per CDR3 protein. The table includes 500,000 to 700,000 distinct CDR3 sequences, over 15% detected once. What was sequenced was blood. These receptors were collected from a woman between 18 and 30 years old with Graves' hyperthyroidism.

The sample holds many counts of this clonotype. The chain couples TRBV3-1 to TRBJ1-6; D remains unclear. CDR3 length: 13 residues. Germline V gene lookup returns CDR1 LGHDT and CDR2 YNNKEL (reference sequence). The V and J ends lost 0 bases and 7 bases respectively, with 4 bases between them. The CDR3 spells CASSQEQNSPLHF. Written as DNA, the CDR3 is TGTGCCAGCAGCCAAGAACAGAATTCACCCCTCCACTTT.

This clonotype was observed many times. The rearrangement joins TRBV15 to TRBJ1-1, with a possible D match to TRBD1 (5 bases). Germline lookup yields CDR1 LNHNV and CDR2 YYDKDF (reference sequence). The CDR3 covers 13 residues. The V gene lost 5 bases and the J gene lost 5 bases, with 12 bases spanning the gap. In nucleotides, the CDR3 is TGTGCCACCAGCTGGTCCAGGGAGACTGAAGCTTTCTTT. Protein product: CATSWSRETEAFF.

This clonotype turned up a few times. This chain links TRBV6-1 with TRBJ1-4, with a possible D match to TRBD1 (6 bases). Germline lookup yields CDR1 MNHNS and CDR2 SASEGT. The CDR3 runs to 15 residues. V lost 4 bases, J lost 8 bases, and 17 bases lay in between. The DNA for the CDR3 is TGTGCCAGCAGTGGCTATACAGGGTTAAGGGAAAAACTGTTTTTT. It translates to CASSGYTGLREKLFF.

This clonotype was observed a handful of times. V is TRBV5-1 and J is TRBJ2-3, with TRBD2 matching 8 bases. V trimming: 2 bases; J trimming: 5 bases; junction bases outside the gene matches: 4. Germline CDR1 and CDR2: SGHRS and YFSETQ. The CDR3 covers 14 residues. CDR3 residues: CASSLGAGEDTQYF. The CDR3 nucleotides are TGCGCCAGCAGCTTAGGAGCGGGAGAAGATACGCAGTATTTT.

The genes are TRBV20-1 and TRBJ2-3; D is perhaps TRBD2 (6 bases). This CDR3 is built from 13 residues. V lost 5 bases, J lost 4 bases, and 13 bases lay in between. Looked up from germline, CDR1 is DFQATT and CDR2 is SNEGSKA (reference sequence). CDR3 residues: CSAGGRRADTQYF. The CDR3, as DNA: TGCAGTGCTGGGGGTAGGAGGGCAGATACGCAGTATTTT.

This clonotype was seen ten or more times. The V gene is TRBV12-3 or TRBV12-4, the J gene TRBJ2-1, with 8 bases matching TRBD2. This CDR3 is 19 amino acids long. J lost 0 bases, V lost 5 bases, and 15 bases had no gene match. CDR3 coding DNA: TGTGCCAGCAGTCCCGGGGGGGGTCTGTCTACCAGCTCCTACAATGAGCAGTTCTTC. Amino acids: CASSPGGGLSTSSYNEQFF.

CDR3 residues: CSVAGGQGLSGNTIYF. CDR3 DNA sequence: TGCAGCGTCGCAGGGGGCCAGGGACTCTCTGGAAACACCATATATTTT. The chain joins TRBV29-1 to TRBJ1-3; 8 bases align to TRBD1. With 6 bases clipped from V and 0 bases from J, the junction kept 10 bases outside the gene matches. The CDR3 extends over 16 amino acids. Germline-derived CDR1 and CDR2 are SQVTM and ANQGSEA.

The chain is built from TRBV6-1 and TRBJ2-5; TRBD2 agrees at 12 bases. Trimming cost V 0 bases and J 5 bases; bases outside gene matches: 7. The CDR3 totals 17 residues. The germline V gene has CDR1 MNHNS and CDR2 SASEGT. CDR3 loop: CASSEAASGRARETQYF. CDR3 sequence (DNA): TGTGCCAGCAGTGAAGCAGCTAGCGGGAGGGCCCGTGAGACCCAGTACTTC.

This clonotype was detected ten times or more. The chain has TRBV10-3 and TRBJ1-2, with 10 bases aligning to TRBD1. CDR1 ENHRY and CDR2 SYGVKD come from the germline V gene. CDR3 size: 14 residues. The V gene end was trimmed by 9 bases and the J gene end by 3 bases; junction bases not matched to a gene: 7. CDR3 nucleotide sequence: TGTGCCATTCGAGTGACAGGGGGCGACTATGGCTACACCTTC. Its protein product is CAIRVTGGDYGYTF.

This clonotype was seen repeatedly, ten times or more. V usage is TRBV6-2 or TRBV6-3 and J usage is TRBJ2-7; no definite D call. The CDR3 extends over 16 amino acids. CDR1 and CDR2 from the germline V gene are MNHEY and SVGEGT. The V end was cut by 2 bases, the J end by 2 bases, with 16 bases between. CDR3 loop: CASSYRADSSPYEQYF. Here the CDR3 DNA reads TGTGCCAGCAGTTACAGGGCAGATTCTTCACCCTACGAGCAGTACTTC.

The chain links TRBV7-9 to TRBJ1-6, with 7 bases identical to TRBD1. Looked up from germline, CDR1 is SEHNR and CDR2 is FQNEAQ (reference sequence). The CDR3 is 15 residues long. V trimming: 6 bases; J trimming: 5 bases; junction bases outside the gene matches: 7. The CDR3 DNA is TGTGCCAGCAGGAGTCCCGGGACAGATAATTCACCCCTCCACTTT. This encodes CASRSPGTDNSPLHF.

There are many counts of this clonotype. V is TRBV12-5 and J is TRBJ2-3; the D gene is possibly TRBD1 (5 bases). The germline V and J ends were trimmed by 1 base and 0 bases, with 8 bases remaining between them. The CDR3 has 15 amino acids. Germline CDR1 is LGHNT and CDR2 is FRNRAP. This CDR3 reads CASGLEGLSTDTQYF. CDR3 coding DNA: TGTGCTAGTGGTTTGGAGGGGCTAAGCACAGATACGCAGTATTTT.

The rearrangement links TRBV29-1 to TRBJ2-7, with TRBD1 identical over 7 bases. CDR3 size: 12 residues. After removal of 8 bases from V and 2 bases from J, the junction contained 6 bases not matched to a gene. Germline V lookup: CDR1 SQVTM, CDR2 ANQGSEA. Here the CDR3 reads CSYRDRTYEQYF. CDR3 bases: TGCAGCTACCGGGACAGAACCTACGAGCAGTACTTC.

This clonotype was observed a few times. The rearrangement links TRBV20-1 to TRBJ2-1; 10 bases fit TRBD2. Germline lookup yields CDR1 DFQATT and CDR2 SNEGSKA (reference sequence). The trim removed 3 bases at V and 9 bases at J, leaving 8 bases unmatched. The CDR3 runs to 14 residues. Here the CDR3 DNA reads TGCAGTGCTAGGGCTAGCGGGGGAGGTGGTGAGCAGTTCTTC. Its translation is CSARASGGGGEQFF.

The chain carries TRBV4-1 and TRBJ1-2, with 9 bases identical to TRBD1. The germline gives CDR1 MGHRA, CDR2 YSYEKL. The junction had 15 bases not matched to a gene; V was cut back by 3 bases and J by 4 bases. CDR3 length: 18 amino acids. CDR3 residues: CASSHTHRDRDRGYGYTF. Written as DNA, the CDR3 is TGCGCCAGCAGCCACACCCACCGGGACAGGGATCGGGGCTATGGCTACACCTTC.

The sample holds many counts of this clonotype. The rearrangement links TRBV12-3 or TRBV12-4 to TRBJ2-1; 10 bases are shared with TRBD1. Trimming cost V 4 bases and J 0 bases; bases outside gene matches: 12. The CDR3 length is 19 residues. The CDR3 nucleotides are TGTGCCAGCAGTTGCACCGGGACAGGGGCACCCAGCTCCTACAATGAGCAGTTCTTC. It is translated as CASSCTGTGAPSSYNEQFF.

Details on this clonotype: A much larger clone lies a single base off, so this may be a read error. This chain uses TRBV2 with TRBJ2-2; 10 bases match TRBD1. V lost 0 bases to trimming and J lost 6 bases; unmatched junction nucleotides: 10. This CDR3 is built from 18 residues. Germline V lookup: CDR1 SNHLY, CDR2 FYNNEI. CDR3 residues: CASSEALQTGGRAGELFF. The DNA of the CDR3 is TGTGCCAGCAGTGAAGCGCTTCAGACAGGGGGCAGGGCCGGGGAGCTGTTTTTT.